Listed here are 30 T cell receptor beta chains from one sample, sequenced in a study of blood T cell repertoires in COVID-19. Profiling relied on immunoSEQ multiplex PCR, and the TCRdb table lists in-frame clones only, not all of them. The table shows about 180,000 clones, with approximately 83% occurring only once. Sample: peripheral blood. The receptors were gathered from a woman aged 60-75 years with acute or convalescent COVID-19.

Comments on this clone: One end of the junction is discordant with germline, which a read error may explain. This chain links TRBV6-2 or TRBV6-3 with TRBJ1-6, with no clear D. This CDR3 is 16 amino acids long. Germline V gives CDR1 MNHEY, CDR2 SVGEGT. CDR3 nucleotides: TGTGCCAGCAGTTACTCCGGCGGAAAGTATAGTTCACCCCTCCACTTT. Its protein is CASSYSGGKYSSPLHF.

This clone occurred once. The chain employs TRBV10-3 and TRBJ1-2; TRBD1 is a possible D gene (6 bases). Germline V gene lookup returns CDR1 ENHRY and CDR2 SYGVKD. The CDR3 is made up of 16 amino acids. Trimming removed 7 bases from V and 6 bases from J, with 24 bases in between. The DNA for the CDR3 is TGTGCCATCAAACGGGGTTTAGGACAGAGCCTCGATGGCTACACCTTC. Translated, it gives CAIKRGLGQSLDGYTF.

This chain joins TRBV18 and TRBJ2-1; D not resolved. This CDR3 has 13 amino acids. Germline V gene sequence: CDR1 KGHSH, CDR2 LQKENI. Trimming left V 0 bases short and J 6 bases short, with 6 bases between. Here the CDR3 reads CASSPPLRNEQFF. In nucleotides, the CDR3 is TGTGCCAGCTCACCACCGTTGCGCAATGAGCAGTTCTTC.

The chain couples TRBV12-3 or TRBV12-4 to TRBJ1-1, with no clear D. V lost 7 bases and J lost 1, with 7 bases in between. This CDR3 comprises 12 residues. Here the CDR3 reads CASIHWNTEAFF. The CDR3 DNA reads TGTGCCAGCATTCATTGGAACACTGAAGCTTTCTTT.

The chain employs TRBV5-8 and TRBJ2-2; 11 bases are a match to TRBD1. Looked up from germline, CDR1 is SGHTS and CDR2 is YDEGEE. The CDR3 covers 16 residues. Trimming removed 2 bases from V and 6 bases from J; junction bases left unmatched: 6. CDR3 in amino acids: CASSFRDRGIAGELFF. The CDR3, as DNA: TGTGCCAGCAGCTTTCGGGACAGGGGGATTGCCGGGGAGCTGTTTTTT.

The genes are TRBV14 and TRBJ2-2; weak D call: TRBD1 (6 bases). The CDR3 loop spans 14 amino acids. Germline CDR1 is SGHDN and CDR2 is FVKESK. V was pared by 2 bases and J by 3 bases, with 7 bases between. The CDR3 is CASSQQGHTGELFF. CDR3 sequence (DNA): TGTGCCAGCAGCCAACAGGGGCACACCGGGGAGCTGTTTTTT.

The chain links TRBV5-1 to TRBJ1-4; 7 bases map to TRBD1. The CDR3 is 13 amino acids. Trimming took 4 bases from V and 7 from J; bases not matched to a gene: 4. From germline, CDR1 is SGHRS and CDR2 YFSETQ. In nucleotides, the CDR3 is TGCGCCAGCAGCATTCCAGGGGGTGAAAAACTGTTTTTT. Its protein is CASSIPGGEKLFF.

This clone came up a few times. The chain carries TRBV5-1 and TRBJ1-2; tentatively, D is TRBD1 (6 bases). Germline lookup yields CDR1 SGHRS and CDR2 YFSETQ. This CDR3 has 17 residues. Deletions cut 0 bases from V and 6 bases from J, with 21 bases between. The CDR3 protein is CASSLAGSTGQGDGYTF. CDR3 sequence (DNA): TGCGCCAGCAGCTTGGCCGGATCGACAGGCCAAGGAGATGGCTACACCTTC.

The rearrangement joins TRBV5-6 to TRBJ1-4, with D tentatively TRBD1 (5 bases). In germline, CDR1 is SGHDT, CDR2 YYEEEE. With 7 bases removed from V and 7 bases from J, the gap between germline ends came to 14 bases. The length of the CDR3 is 13 residues. The CDR3 DNA follows: TGTGCCAGCCGACGAAGGGGAGGTGAAAAACTGTTTTTT. The encoded protein is CASRRRGGEKLFF.

V usage is TRBV5-6 and J usage is TRBJ2-1, with unresolved D. Deletions cut 0 bases from V and 1 base from J, with 5 bases between. CDR3 length equals 14 residues. The V gene's germline CDR1 is SGHDT and CDR2 YYEEEE. In DNA, the CDR3 is TGTGCCAGCAGCTTGGACTATTCCTACAATGAGCAGTTCTTC. Translating it yields CASSLDYSYNEQFF.

This sequence joins TRBV29-1 and TRBJ2-3; weak D call: TRBD2 (6 bases). Germline-derived CDR1 and CDR2 are SQVTM and ANQGSEA. The CDR3 consists of 14 residues. Trimming cost V 0 bases and J 4 bases, with 11 bases left between them. In nucleotides, the CDR3 is TGCAGCGTTGAAGATCGGGAGAGACCAGATACGCAGTATTTT. It translates to CSVEDRERPDTQYF.

This clone appeared once. This chain joins TRBV7-2 and TRBJ2-7; possible D gene TRBD2, 6 bases. From germline, CDR1 is SGHTA and CDR2 FQGNSA. CDR3 size: 14 residues. The V gene lost 1 base and the J gene lost 3 bases, with 10 bases spanning the gap. CDR3 loop: CASSLGGLNYEQYF. The CDR3 bases are TGTGCCAGCAGCTTAGGGGGACTTAACTACGAGCAGTACTTC.

The V and J genes are TRBV18 and TRBJ1-1; D is unresolved. Germline V gene sequence: CDR1 KGHSH, CDR2 LQKENI. Trimming left V 0 bases short and J 1 base short, with 12 bases between. The CDR3 runs 16 residues. CDR3 sequence: CASSPPASGRNTEAFF. CDR3 nucleotide sequence: TGTGCCAGCTCACCACCCGCAAGTGGGAGGAACACTGAAGCTTTCTTT.

The chain uses TRBV6-5 and TRBJ1-5, with a possible D match to TRBD1 (5 bases). From germline, CDR1 is MNHEY and CDR2 SVGAGI. This CDR3 is built from 14 residues. Trimming took off 6 bases at V and 1 base at J, with 10 bases between the two ends. The CDR3 region has the DNA TGTGCCAGCAGCGTTGGGGCGAGCAATCAGCCCCAGCATTTT. Residues: CASSVGASNQPQHF.

The rearrangement links TRBV3-1 (or the pseudogene TRBV3-2) to TRBJ1-1, with D tentatively TRBD1 (5 bases). Trimming took off 0 bases at V and 3 bases at J, with 14 bases between the two ends. CDR1 LGHDT and CDR2 YNNKEL come from the germline V gene (reference sequence). CDR3 length equals 16 residues. The CDR3 DNA reads TGTGCCAGCAGCCAAGATGCGCAGGGAGGTGACACTGAAGCTTTCTTT. It specifies CASSQDAQGGDTEAFF.

V and J are TRBV7-9 and TRBJ1-4; maybe TRBD1 (5 bases). The CDR3 is 15 amino acids. The germline CDR1 and CDR2 sequences are SEHNR and FQNEAQ (reference sequence). V shed 1 base and J shed 5 bases, with 11 bases lying between them. The CDR3 bases are TGTGCCAGCAGCTTAGTTTCAGGGTCCAATGAAAAACTGTTTTTT. Protein product: CASSLVSGSNEKLFF.

This clone was detected only once. J is TRBJ2-1 and V is TRBV28, with 7 bases fitting TRBD1. CDR3 length equals 17 residues. With V trimmed by 3 bases and J by 8 bases, 16 bases remained unmatched. Germline-derived CDR1 and CDR2 are MDHEN and SYDVKM. The CDR3 spells CASSFPPDRDILDEQFF. The CDR3 bases are TGTGCCAGCAGTTTTCCTCCTGACAGGGATATTTTGGATGAGCAGTTCTTC.

The chain joins TRBV5-1 to TRBJ2-7; perhaps TRBD1 as D (7 bases). Germline assignment: CDR1 SGHRS and CDR2 YFSETQ. V lost 3 bases and J 0 bases, leaving 10 bases between the germline ends. The CDR3 sequence is 14 residues long. In DNA form, the CDR3 reads TGCGCCAGCAGCTGGAGGGACAGCTCCTACGAGCAGTACTTC. Translation gives CASSWRDSSYEQYF.

The V and J genes are TRBV7-3 and TRBJ2-1, with TRBD1 matching 9 bases. Losses at the gene ends were 0 bases for V and 5 bases for J; bases not matched to a gene: 2. Germline CDR1 is SGHTA and CDR2 is FQGTGA. The CDR3 spans 15 residues. The CDR3 loop is CASSLTGTGNNEQFF. The CDR3 nucleotides are TGTGCCAGCAGCTTAACCGGGACAGGGAACAATGAGCAGTTCTTC.

The rearrangement links TRBV5-1 to TRBJ2-7, with D perhaps matching TRBD2 (6 bases). This CDR3 contains 14 residues. The V and J ends lost 5 bases and 5 bases respectively, with 17 bases between them. CDR1 is SGHRS, CDR2 YFSETQ, per germline. The CDR3 is CASRTGTQKNEQYF. The CDR3 coding sequence is TGCGCCAGCAGGACCGGGACTCAGAAGAACGAGCAGTACTTC. The whole variable domain, remainder taken from reference TRBV5-1 and TRBJ2-7, is KAGVTQTPRYLIKTRGQQVTLSCSPISGHRSVSWYQQTPGQGLQFLFEYFSETQRNKGNFPGRFSGRQFSNSRSEMNVSTLELGDSALYLCASRTGTQKNEQYFGPGTRLTVT.

This chain connects TRBV24-1 to TRBJ1-5, with D uncertain. Germline V CDR1 and CDR2: KGHDR, SFDVKD. V was clipped by 4 bases and J by 3 bases, with 12 bases between them. The length of the CDR3 is 15 residues. The CDR3 DNA reads TGTGCCACCAGTGAGGGTCGACACAACAATCAGCCCCAGCATTTT. Translating gives CATSEGRHNNQPQHF.

The chain employs TRBV12-3 or TRBV12-4 and TRBJ2-5; D gene unclear. Between the trimmed V and J ends, which lost 3 bases and 4 bases, there was a span of 9 bases. CDR3 length: 13 amino acids. As DNA, the CDR3 is TGTGCCAGCAGTTTCTACTCTGGAGAGACCCAGTACTTC. It yields the protein CASSFYSGETQYF.

The chain recombines TRBV3-1 (or the pseudogene TRBV3-2) with TRBJ1-2; 7 bases are a match to TRBD1. The CDR3 has 14 residues. Germline loops: CDR1 LGHDT, CDR2 YNNKEL (reference sequence). V dropped 2 bases and J dropped 7; count of bases not matched to a gene: 7. CDR3 residues: CASSQNPGGGGYTF. The CDR3 region has the DNA TGTGCCAGCAGCCAAAATCCAGGGGGAGGTGGCTACACCTTC.

The rearrangement uses TRBV3-1 (or the pseudogene TRBV3-2) and TRBJ1-2; 7 nucleotides agree with TRBD1. Germline V lookup: CDR1 LGHDT, CDR2 YNNKEL (reference sequence). The trim removed 4 bases at V and 2 bases at J, leaving 4 bases unmatched. The CDR3 totals 14 residues. CDR3 amino acids: CASSPRGQNYGYTF. The DNA for the CDR3 is TGTGCCAGCAGCCCCCGGGGACAGAACTATGGCTACACCTTC.

In its sample, this clone was seen a few times. For the CDR3, the DNA is TGTGCCAGTACTAACCGGGAGGGGAAGAATCAGCCCCAGCATTTT. Its protein product is CASTNREGKNQPQHF. The chain combines TRBV19 with TRBJ1-5; weak D call: TRBD1 (5 bases). In germline, CDR1 is LNHDA, CDR2 SQIVND (reference sequence). This CDR3 has 15 residues. Trimming left V 7 bases short and J 4 bases short, with 17 bases between.

The chain employs TRBV4-3 and TRBJ1-5, with 7 nucleotides matching TRBD1. The ends lost 4 bases at V and 2 bases at J; junction bases unmatched: 11. The CDR3 is 17 residues long. Germline values: CDR1 LGHNA, CDR2 YSLEER. In nucleotides, the CDR3 is TGCGCCAGCAGCCGAGGACGGACAGGTGGCCGCAATCAGCCCCAGCATTTT. Translating it yields CASSRGRTGGRNQPQHF.

This chain connects TRBV2 to TRBJ1-5, with TRBD1 matching over 7 bases. The length of the CDR3 is 14 residues. The trim removed 4 bases at V and 9 bases at J, leaving 9 bases unmatched. Looked up from germline, CDR1 is SNHLY and CDR2 is FYNNEI. CDR3 residues: CASSGQGSEGPQHF. DNA for the CDR3: TGTGCCAGCAGTGGACAGGGTTCGGAGGGGCCCCAGCATTTT.

This clone has a single count. The chain uses TRBV5-1 and TRBJ1-1, with 8 bases that match TRBD1. CDR1 is SGHRS and CDR2 is YFSETQ in the germline V gene. This CDR3 is built from 16 residues. V lost 0 bases and J lost 1; bases outside the gene matches: 5. The CDR3 coding sequence is TGCGCCAGCAGCTTGGGGGACAGGAGGGGGAACACTGAAGCTTTCTTT. This codes for CASSLGDRRGNTEAFF.

This chain uses TRBV10-1 with TRBJ1-1; D possibly corresponds to TRBD1 (5 bases). The V end was cut by 2 bases, the J end by 5 bases, with 12 bases between. This CDR3 is 14 amino acids long. Germline V gene sequence: CDR1 WNHNN, CDR2 SYGVQD (reference sequence). CDR3 in amino acids: CASSERPGGTEAFF. The CDR3 nucleotides read TGCGCCAGCAGTGAGCGGCCGGGGGGGACTGAAGCTTTCTTT.

The chain recombines TRBV5-1 with TRBJ1-6, with 11 bases matching TRBD1. The CDR3 length is 17 residues. The V and J ends lost 4 bases and 5 bases, in that order; junction bases with no gene match: 8. Germline values: CDR1 SGHRS, CDR2 YFSETQ. The CDR3 spells CASSPSDRGLDNSPLHF. The CDR3, as DNA: TGCGCCAGCAGCCCGTCGGACAGGGGGCTTGATAATTCACCCCTCCACTTT. The full variable domain, its missing parts supplied by reference TRBV5-1 and TRBJ1-6, is KAGVTQTPRYLIKTRGQQVTLSCSPISGHRSVSWYQQTPGQGLQFLFEYFSETQRNKGNFPGRFSGRQFSNSRSEMNVSTLELGDSALYLCASSPSDRGLDNSPLHFGNGTRLTVT.